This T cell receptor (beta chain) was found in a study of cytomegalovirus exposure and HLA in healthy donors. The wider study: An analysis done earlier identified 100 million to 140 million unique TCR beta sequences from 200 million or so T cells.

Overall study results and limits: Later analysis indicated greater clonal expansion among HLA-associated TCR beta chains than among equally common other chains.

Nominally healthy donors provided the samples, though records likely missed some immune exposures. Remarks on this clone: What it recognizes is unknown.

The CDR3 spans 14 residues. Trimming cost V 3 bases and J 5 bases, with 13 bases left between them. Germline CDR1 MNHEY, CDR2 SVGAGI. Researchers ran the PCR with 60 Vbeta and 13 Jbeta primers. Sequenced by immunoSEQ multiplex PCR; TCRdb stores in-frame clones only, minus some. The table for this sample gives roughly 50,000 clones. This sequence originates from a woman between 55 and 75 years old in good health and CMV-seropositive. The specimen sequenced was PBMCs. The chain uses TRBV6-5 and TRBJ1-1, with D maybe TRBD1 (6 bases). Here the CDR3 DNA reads TGTGCCAGCAGTTATGGGGGCACTCGAACTGAAGCTTTCTTT. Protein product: CASSYGGTRTEAFF.